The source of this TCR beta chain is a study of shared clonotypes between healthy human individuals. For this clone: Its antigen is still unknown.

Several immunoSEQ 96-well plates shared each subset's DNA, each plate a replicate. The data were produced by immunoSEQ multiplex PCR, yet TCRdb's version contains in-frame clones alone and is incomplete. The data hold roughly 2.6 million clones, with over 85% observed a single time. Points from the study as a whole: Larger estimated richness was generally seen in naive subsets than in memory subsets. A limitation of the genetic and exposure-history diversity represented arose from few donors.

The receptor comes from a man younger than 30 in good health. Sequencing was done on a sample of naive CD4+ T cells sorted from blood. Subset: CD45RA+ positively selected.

The CDR3 coding sequence is TGTGCCATCAGTGATTCAAGAGGAGTTAATGAGCAGTTCTTC. Translated, it gives CAISDSRGVNEQFF. The V and J genes are TRBV10-3 and TRBJ2-1; D ambiguous. CDR3 length: 14 residues. V lost 3 bases and J 7 bases, leaving 13 bases between the germline ends. Germline lookup yields CDR1 ENHRY and CDR2 SYGVKD.